A selection of T cell receptor beta chains follows, all from one sample in a study of control samples from healthy donors and cancer patients. Assay used: immunoSEQ multiplex PCR; TCRdb lists only in-frame clones, some missing. The table includes roughly 70,000 clones, about 80% detected once. Sequenced input: blood. These receptors were taken from a man in his fifties or sixties in good health. CDR3s include the opening cysteine and the closing phenylalanine or tryptophan. The D gene is left open where the match is weak. Expanded clones are given a class, and other clones once, few, many or no size at all.

v_call	d_call	j_call	clone_size	cdr3_nt	cdr3_aa
TRBV5-1	TRBD1	TRBJ2-3	.	TGCGCCAGCAGCTTGTGGACAGGGGGCGCGGTAGATACGCAGTATTTT	CASSLWTGGAVDTQYF
TRBV3-1/TRBV3-2	TRBD1	TRBJ1-6	.	TGTGCCAGCAGCCAAGATCGAGGGGGCGTATATTCACCCCTCCACTTT	CASSQDRGGVYSPLHF
TRBV5-5	.	TRBJ2-7	.	TGTGCCAGCAGCTTCCTGGGGGCGCTGAGCTTC	CASSFLGALSF
TRBV5-4	.	TRBJ2-4	.	TGTGCCAGCAGCTTTGGGCCGAGCAAGGCCATTCAGTACTTC	CASSFGPSKAIQYF
TRBV24-1	TRBD1	TRBJ2-7	.	TGTGCCACCAGCCTGACAGGGTACGAGCAGTACTTC	CATSLTGYEQYF
TRBV27	.	TRBJ1-1	.	TGTGCCAGCAGTTTAGGGGCAGGGACAATGAACACTGAAGCTTTCTTT	CASSLGAGTMNTEAFF
TRBV9	TRBD1	TRBJ2-4	.	TGTGCCAGCAGCGTAGCTGGGACAGCGATCTTAGCCAAAAACATTCAGTACTTC	CASSVAGTAILAKNIQYF
TRBV4-3	TRBD2	TRBJ2-1	.	TGCGCCAGCAGCCAAGGTATGTCGCCGGGAGGGTTTGATGAGCAGTTCTTC	CASSQGMSPGGFDEQFF
TRBV24-1	TRBD1	TRBJ1-4	.	TGTGCCACCAGTGAGCCAACAGGGGGCGGCGAAAAACTGTTTTTT	CATSEPTGGGEKLFF
TRBV9	.	TRBJ2-3	.	TGTGCCAGCAGCGCGAAGGGAGATACGCAGTATTTT	CASSAKGDTQYF
TRBV9	TRBD1	TRBJ2-5	.	TGTGCCAGCAGCGTAGGGACAGGGGGGCTAGGGGAGACCCAGTACTTC	CASSVGTGGLGETQYF
TRBV6-1	.	TRBJ2-6	.	TGTGCCAGCAGTGAAGCGGTACTGAGGACTGGGGCCAACGTCCTGACTTTC	CASSEAVLRTGANVLTF
TRBV18	TRBD1	TRBJ2-7	.	TGTGCCAGCTCACCAGGCAGGGGGACCTACGAGCAGTACTTC	CASSPGRGTYEQYF
TRBV29-1	.	TRBJ1-1	.	TGCAGCGTTGACAAGAACACTGAAGCTTTCTTT	CSVDKNTEAFF
TRBV4-3	.	TRBJ2-1	.	TGCGCCAGCAGCCAAGGGGAAGTGAATGAGCAGTTCTTC	CASSQGEVNEQFF
TRBV13	.	TRBJ1-1	.	TGTGCCAGCAGTCCCGGAGTCTTGGGGGAAGCTTTCTTT	CASSPGVLGEAFF
TRBV5-1	.	TRBJ2-1	.	TGCGCCAGCAGGGCGGGGATGGCCTACAATGAGCAGTTCTTC	CASRAGMAYNEQFF
TRBV27	TRBD1	TRBJ1-6	few	TGTGCCAGCAGTTCTAGGACAGGCCACGCATATAATTCACCCCTCCACTTT	CASSSRTGHAYNSPLHF
TRBV28	.	TRBJ1-2	.	TGTGCCAGCAGTTTGGCGGGGTATGGCTACACCTTC	CASSLAGYGYTF
TRBV19	.	TRBJ2-7	.	TGTGCCAGTAGTGAGGGACTGCTAGCGGAGCAGTACTTC	CASSEGLLAEQYF
TRBV7-2	.	TRBJ1-6	few	TGTGCCAGCAGCTTCGAGTATAATTCACCCCTCCACTTT	CASSFEYNSPLHF
TRBV2	.	TRBJ2-5	.	TGTGCCACCTATGGGACGGCTAAGACCCAGTACTTC	CATYGTAKTQYF
TRBV24-1	.	TRBJ1-5	.	TGTGCCACCAGTGCCGTAGGGAGGCAGCTCCAGCATTTT	CATSAVGRQLQHF
TRBV6-5	.	TRBJ1-1	.	TGTGCCAGCAGTTACTCGCCCGTTAACACTGAAGCTTTCTTT	CASSYSPVNTEAFF
TRBV6-6	.	TRBJ1-1	.	TGTGCCAGCAGTCCTCTGGGGAACACTGAAGCTTTCTTT	CASSPLGNTEAFF
TRBV10-3	.	TRBJ2-5	.	TGTGCCATCAGTGAGTCGGCGGACAGCCAAGAGACCCAGTACTTC	CAISESADSQETQYF